This note documents a single T cell receptor (beta chain) sequence. Participants had their cohort set by participant-reported clinical history. Cohort 3 donors counted as recovered after two negative PCRs, clearance, or resolved symptoms. The source of the sample is a study of blood T cell repertoires in COVID-19. Looking at the study overall: PBMCs, B-cell-depleted T cells, or T cells provided the cDNA or gDNA that made up the material.

Sequencing was performed with immunoSEQ multiplex PCR; in TCRdb, only in-frame clones are kept and a portion is missing. The sample shows around 300,000 clones, roughly 90% of them seen only once. CDR3 size: 12 residues. After removal of 5 bases from V and 14 bases from J, the junction contained 7 bases not matched to a gene. Germline lookup yields CDR1 MNHEY and CDR2 SVGAGI. V gene TRBV6-5 combines with J gene TRBJ2-1; TRBD2 agrees at 9 bases. The specimen sequenced was PBMCs or T cells enriched from blood (not recorded which). The TCR comes from a woman aged 25 to 45 who had recovered from COVID-19. CDR3 coding DNA: TGTGCCAGCAGTCCGGGACTAGCAAGGGAGTTCTTC. Protein product: CASSPGLAREFF.